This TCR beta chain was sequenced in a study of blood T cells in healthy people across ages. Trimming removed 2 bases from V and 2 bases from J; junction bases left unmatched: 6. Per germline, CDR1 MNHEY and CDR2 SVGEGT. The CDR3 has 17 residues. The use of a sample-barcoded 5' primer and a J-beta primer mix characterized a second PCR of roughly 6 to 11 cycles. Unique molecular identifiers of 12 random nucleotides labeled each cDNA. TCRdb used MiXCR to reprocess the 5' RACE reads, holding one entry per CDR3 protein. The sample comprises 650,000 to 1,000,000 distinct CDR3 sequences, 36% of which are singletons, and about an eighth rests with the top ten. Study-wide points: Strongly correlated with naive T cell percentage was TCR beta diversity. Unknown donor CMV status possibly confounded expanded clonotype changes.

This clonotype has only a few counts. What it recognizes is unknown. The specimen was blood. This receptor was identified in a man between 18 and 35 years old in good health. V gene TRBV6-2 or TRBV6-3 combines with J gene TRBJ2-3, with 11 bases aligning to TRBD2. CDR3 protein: CASSYGRLAGLTDTQYF. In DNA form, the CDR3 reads TGTGCCAGCAGTTACGGTAGACTAGCGGGGCTCACAGATACGCAGTATTTT.